Listed below are T cell receptor beta chains from one sample, sequenced in a study of identical twins. TCRdb passed the 5' RACE reads through MiXCR, listing each CDR3 protein once. The table shows some 1,600,000 distinct CDR3 sequences, with 32% occurring only once. Input material: cord blood. All receptors derive from a newborn girl in good health. Both conserved end residues are part of each CDR3. Each record gives: clone size, D gene, V gene, J gene, CDR3 protein, CDR3 DNA. D genes are given only for firm matches. The size entry is marked missing in some rows and otherwise reads once, few, many or a size class.

size: few; D: TRBD2; V: TRBV7-9; J: TRBJ2-4; CDR3: CASSLLSASGKNIQYF; DNA: TGTGCCAGCAGCTTATTGTCCGCTAGCGGCAAAAACATTCAGTACTTC
size: many; D: TRBD2; V: TRBV3-1; J: TRBJ2-5; CDR3: CASSQAGLQETQYF; DNA: TGTGCCAGCAGCCAAGCGGGACTACAAGAGACCCAGTACTTC
size: NA; D: TRBD2; V: TRBV3-1; J: TRBJ2-7; CDR3: CASSIGLAGDYEQYF; DNA: TGTGCCAGCAGCATCGGACTAGCGGGGGACTACGAGCAGTACTTC
size: NA; D: TRBD1; V: TRBV5-1; J: TRBJ2-4; CDR3: CASSLGTGADIQYF; DNA: TGCGCCAGCAGCTTGGGGACAGGGGCGGACATTCAGTACTTC
size: NA; D: TRBD1; V: TRBV13; J: TRBJ1-1; CDR3: CASSHGTGGFDTEAFF; DNA: TGTGCCAGCAGCCACGGGACAGGGGGCTTCGACACTGAAGCTTTCTTT
size: NA; D: NA; V: TRBV25-1; J: TRBJ2-3; CDR3: CASSDKGYTDTQYF; DNA: TGTGCCAGCAGTGATAAGGGGTACACAGATACGCAGTATTTT
size: few; D: NA; V: TRBV19; J: TRBJ2-3; CDR3: CASSMLDSDTQYF; DNA: TGTGCCAGTAGCATGCTCGATTCAGATACGCAGTATTTT
size: many; D: NA; V: TRBV7-9; J: TRBJ2-7; CDR3: CASSSSEYEQYF; DNA: TGTGCCAGCAGCTCTTCTGAGTACGAGCAGTACTTC
size: few; D: TRBD2; V: TRBV20-1; J: TRBJ2-2; CDR3: CSASGGFAGELFF; DNA: TGCAGTGCTAGCGGGGGGTTTGCCGGGGAGCTGTTTTTT
size: few; D: TRBD1; V: TRBV12-3/TRBV12-4; J: TRBJ1-4; CDR3: CASSPVRDRVREKLFF; DNA: TGTGCCAGCAGCCCTGTCCGGGACAGGGTACGCGAAAAACTGTTTTTT
size: NA; D: TRBD2; V: TRBV24-1; J: TRBJ2-5; CDR3: CATSGRADNEQYF; DNA: TGTGCCACGAGCGGGAGGGCCGACAATGAGCAGTACTTC
size: few; D: NA; V: TRBV20-1; J: TRBJ2-1; CDR3: CSARIGGRQFF; DNA: TGCAGTGCTAGAATCGGGGGAAGACAGTTCTTC
size: NA; D: NA; V: TRBV20-1; J: TRBJ1-2; CDR3: CSASRILYGYTF; DNA: TGCAGTGCTAGTCGGATTCTCTATGGCTACACCTTC
size: NA; D: TRBD1; V: TRBV3-1; J: TRBJ1-1; CDR3: CASSHETGTGTEAFF; DNA: TGTGCCAGCAGCCACGAAACCGGGACAGGCACTGAAGCTTTCTTT
size: few; D: NA; V: TRBV21-1; J: TRBJ2-7; CDR3: CASGGEDSYEQYF; DNA: TGTGCCAGCGGGGGGGAGGACTCCTACGAGCAGTACTTC
size: NA; D: NA; V: TRBV5-1; J: TRBJ1-1; CDR3: CASSLKGPTEAFF; DNA: TGCGCCAGCAGCTTGAAGGGGCCCACTGAAGCTTTCTTT
size: NA; D: TRBD2; V: TRBV3-1; J: TRBJ2-1; CDR3: CASSQAWTSGRADEQFF; DNA: TGTGCCAGCAGCCAAGCTTGGACTAGCGGGAGGGCCGATGAGCAGTTCTTC
size: few; D: TRBD2; V: TRBV9; J: TRBJ2-7; CDR3: CASSVNSGSSYEQYF; DNA: TGTGCCAGCAGCGTTAACAGCGGGAGCTCCTACGAGCAGTACTTC
size: NA; D: TRBD2; V: TRBV7-2; J: TRBJ2-1; CDR3: CASSLEGLGLGEQFF; DNA: TGTGCCAGCAGCTTAGAAGGACTAGGTCTAGGCGAGCAGTTCTTC
size: NA; D: TRBD1; V: TRBV3-1; J: TRBJ2-7; CDR3: CASSQARQGKRYEQYF; DNA: TGTGCCAGCAGCCAGGCCCGACAGGGGAAGCGGTACGAGCAGTACTTC
size: NA; D: NA; V: TRBV4-3; J: TRBJ2-4; CDR3: CASSQDARVVAENIQYF; DNA: TGCGCCAGCAGCCAAGATGCCCGGGTGGTAGCGGAAAACATTCAGTACTTC
size: NA; D: NA; V: TRBV20-1; J: TRBJ2-2; CDR3: CSATTTGELFF; DNA: TGCAGTGCTACCACGACCGGGGAGCTGTTTTTT
size: NA; D: NA; V: TRBV18; J: TRBJ2-5; CDR3: CASTMTETQYF; DNA: TGTGCCAGCACGATGACGGAGACCCAGTACTTC
size: once; D: NA; V: TRBV7-9; J: TRBJ1-1; CDR3: CASSRNGRTEAFF; DNA: TGTGCCAGCAGCCGGAATGGACGGACTGAAGCTTTCTTT
size: NA; D: NA; V: TRBV28; J: TRBJ2-5; CDR3: CASSSHGNEQYF; DNA: TGTGCCAGCAGTTCCCACGGGAATGAGCAGTACTTC
size: NA; D: NA; V: TRBV20-1; J: TRBJ2-1; CDR3: CSAREGTDSYNEQFF; DNA: TGCAGTGCTAGAGAAGGGACTGATTCCTACAATGAGCAGTTCTTC
size: few; D: NA; V: TRBV6-6; J: TRBJ1-2; CDR3: CASRNSGANYGYTF; DNA: TGTGCCAGCAGAAACAGTGGAGCTAACTATGGCTACACCTTC
size: few; D: NA; V: TRBV12-3/TRBV12-4; J: TRBJ1-6; CDR3: CASSLGRGSSPLHF; DNA: TGTGCCAGCAGTTTAGGCAGGGGAAGTTCACCCCTCCACTTT
size: NA; D: NA; V: TRBV5-1; J: TRBJ2-1; CDR3: CTSSFTGSSNEQFF; DNA: TGCACCAGCAGCTTCACAGGGTCGTCGAATGAGCAGTTCTTC
size: many; D: TRBD1; V: TRBV19; J: TRBJ2-3; CDR3: CASSDRGRTDTQYF; DNA: TGTGCCAGCAGTGACAGGGGGCGCACAGATACGCAGTATTTT
size: few; D: NA; V: TRBV7-9; J: TRBJ2-5; CDR3: CASSLRRQGEETQYF; DNA: TGTGCCAGCAGCTTAAGGCGGCAGGGAGAAGAGACCCAGTACTTC
size: NA; D: NA; V: TRBV20-1; J: TRBJ1-2; CDR3: CSARPSGAKGYTF; DNA: TGCAGTGCCAGACCGTCAGGTGCTAAAGGCTACACCTTC
size: once; D: TRBD1; V: TRBV28; J: TRBJ1-2; CDR3: CASGGPMDRGANYGYTF; DNA: TGTGCCAGCGGGGGACCGATGGACAGGGGAGCTAACTATGGCTACACCTTC
size: many; D: TRBD2; V: TRBV24-1; J: TRBJ2-1; CDR3: CATSDRTSGSYNEQFF; DNA: TGTGCCACCAGTGATCGGACTAGCGGCTCCTACAATGAGCAGTTCTTC
size: NA; D: NA; V: TRBV12-3/TRBV12-4; J: TRBJ2-5; CDR3: CSSSLGRDEYF; DNA: TGTTCCAGCAGCCTAGGTAGGGACGAGTACTTC
size: NA; D: NA; V: TRBV20-1; J: TRBJ2-5; CDR3: CSAAKAADFLEQYF; DNA: TGCAGTGCCGCGAAGGCAGCGGACTTCTTAGAGCAGTACTTC
size: NA; D: TRBD1; V: TRBV24-1; J: TRBJ2-1; CDR3: CATSDRGQVYNEQFF; DNA: TGTGCCACCAGTGACCGGGGACAGGTGTACAATGAGCAGTTCTTC
size: NA; D: NA; V: TRBV4-1; J: TRBJ1-5; CDR3: CASSQEVGAGNQPQHF; DNA: TGCGCCAGCAGCCAAGAAGTAGGGGCAGGCAATCAGCCCCAGCATTTT
size: NA; D: NA; V: TRBV12-3/TRBV12-4; J: TRBJ2-1; CDR3: CASSLITSSGNEQFF; DNA: TGTGCCAGCAGTTTAATAACTAGTTCCGGCAATGAGCAGTTCTTC
size: NA; D: TRBD2; V: TRBV6-5; J: TRBJ2-7; CDR3: CASSPGAGGVYEQYF; DNA: TGTGCCAGCAGTCCGGGAGCGGGAGGAGTCTACGAGCAGTACTTC
size: NA; D: NA; V: TRBV20-1; J: TRBJ2-1; CDR3: CSARDLRREPYNEQFF; DNA: TGCAGTGCTAGAGATCTTCGGAGGGAACCTTACAATGAGCAGTTCTTC
size: few; D: NA; V: TRBV29-1; J: TRBJ1-2; CDR3: CSVEATDGTRGYGYTF; DNA: TGCAGCGTTGAGGCGACAGATGGGACCAGGGGCTATGGCTACACCTTC
size: many; D: TRBD1; V: TRBV4-2; J: TRBJ1-2; CDR3: CASSHRQGYGYTF; DNA: TGTGCCAGCAGCCACCGACAGGGCTATGGCTACACCTTC
size: NA; D: NA; V: TRBV10-3; J: TRBJ2-7; CDR3: CAISHKPWTVSYEQYF; DNA: TGTGCCATCAGCCATAAACCTTGGACAGTTTCCTACGAGCAGTACTTC
size: NA; D: NA; V: TRBV20-1; J: TRBJ1-2; CDR3: CSARSPLGNYGYTF; DNA: TGCAGTGCTAGATCCCCGCTGGGTAACTATGGCTACACCTTC
size: once; D: NA; V: TRBV2; J: TRBJ2-3; CDR3: CASREQNTQYF; DNA: TGTGCCAGCAGGGAACAGAATACGCAGTATTTT
size: NA; D: NA; V: TRBV6-1; J: TRBJ2-2; CDR3: CASNAGNTGELFF; DNA: TGTGCCAGCAACGCAGGGAACACCGGGGAGCTGTTTTTT
size: NA; D: TRBD2; V: TRBV7-6; J: TRBJ2-5; CDR3: CASSLAHIPGLAGVRYF; DNA: TGTGCCAGCAGCTTAGCACACATACCGGGACTAGCGGGGGTTAGGTACTTC
size: NA; D: NA; V: TRBV20-1; J: TRBJ2-4; CDR3: CSASGAEPWEQYF; DNA: TGCAGTGCTAGTGGGGCGGAGCCTTGGGAGCAGTACTTC
size: many; D: TRBD1; V: TRBV24-1; J: TRBJ2-7; CDR3: CATWDRVYEQYF; DNA: TGTGCCACCTGGGACAGGGTCTACGAGCAGTACTTC
size: NA; D: TRBD1; V: TRBV2; J: TRBJ1-1; CDR3: CASSESGDRWGGTEAFF; DNA: TGTGCCAGCAGTGAATCCGGGGACAGGTGGGGGGGCACTGAAGCTTTCTTT
size: NA; D: TRBD2; V: TRBV20-1; J: TRBJ2-2; CDR3: CSARRGGSFTGELFF; DNA: TGCAGTGCTAGAAGAGGCGGGAGTTTCACCGGGGAGCTGTTTTTT
size: many; D: TRBD1; V: TRBV10-3; J: TRBJ1-2; CDR3: CAISELDRGGNYGYTF; DNA: TGTGCCATCAGTGAGTTGGACAGGGGAGGTAACTATGGCTACACCTTC
size: NA; D: NA; V: TRBV5-5; J: TRBJ1-6; CDR3: CASGQANNSPLHF; DNA: TGTGCCTCCGGGCAGGCTAATAATTCACCCCTCCACTTT
size: NA; D: TRBD2; V: TRBV5-1; J: TRBJ2-5; CDR3: CVSSLLAVQETQYF; DNA: TGCGTCAGCAGCTTGCTAGCGGTCCAAGAGACCCAGTACTTC